The rows below give T cell receptor beta chains drawn from one sample of a study of blood T cells in healthy people across ages. TCRdb passed the 5' RACE reads through MiXCR, listing each CDR3 protein once. The sample gives about 830,000 distinct CDR3 sequences, less than 80% of which show up once; around a quarter is in the top ten. Sequenced: blood. These receptors were obtained from a man in his thirties or forties in good health. Both conserved end residues are trimmed from each CDR3. A D gene is named only where the DNA matches it firmly.

d_call	v_call	j_call	cdr3_aa
.	TRBV5-1	TRBJ2-6	ASSRIPGSGANVLT
TRBD2	TRBV20-1	TRBJ2-3	SASRASGGARGTQY
.	TRBV4-3	TRBJ2-5	ASSQELRHQETQY
.	TRBV29-1	TRBJ2-7	SVETGSYEQY
.	TRBV7-9	TRBJ1-1	ASSKGTLGTEAF
TRBD1	TRBV15	TRBJ2-7	ATSRLQGQRDYEQY
TRBD1	TRBV5-1	TRBJ2-3	ASSLRRTGVVDTQY
.	TRBV24-1	TRBJ2-6	AATRSGANVLT
.	TRBV27	TRBJ2-1	ASSFAASSYNEQF
.	TRBV29-1	TRBJ2-3	SVKGQGTDTQY
.	TRBV7-8	TRBJ2-7	ASSLGGTSQYEQY
TRBD2	TRBV9	TRBJ2-2	ASSHTTLAGIGGNTGEPF
.	TRBV6-5	TRBJ2-1	ASSSRPAGYNEQF
TRBD2	TRBV28	TRBJ2-4	ASSYSGGTY
.	TRBV20-1	TRBJ1-5	SARGLGGAQPQH
.	TRBV20-1	TRBJ2-3	SARAGGGFGTDTQY
TRBD2	TRBV12-3/TRBV12-4	TRBJ2-5	ASRPGLPQETQY
TRBD1	TRBV2	TRBJ2-5	ASGDRQETQY
.	TRBV20-1	TRBJ2-2	SARAGKFQQSGELF
.	TRBV5-6	TRBJ1-6	ASSLVGSYNSPLH
.	TRBV10-3	TRBJ2-1	AISDLNRVYEQF
.	TRBV12-3/TRBV12-4	TRBJ1-6	ASSFPSSYNSPLH
TRBD2	TRBV10-3	TRBJ2-3	AISPGLAGGTDTQY
TRBD1	TRBV6-1	TRBJ2-5	ASSEWDSNQETQY
.	TRBV5-5	TRBJ2-3	ASSLLRRQDTQY
.	TRBV5-1	TRBJ2-7	ASSFRPTEGGEQY
.	TRBV6-5	TRBJ2-3	ASSYSGTGTDTQY
TRBD2	TRBV12-3/TRBV12-4	TRBJ2-5	ASSLMQGGETQY
.	TRBV29-1	TRBJ1-2	SVLQSGYGYT
TRBD1	TRBV9	TRBJ2-4	ASSVGDRLY
.	TRBV5-1	TRBJ2-7	ASSPWAVSSYEQY
.	TRBV6-2/TRBV6-3	TRBJ1-5	ASNPRGFQPQH
.	TRBV7-3	TRBJ2-7	ASSLSNHQDEQY
.	TRBV4-2	TRBJ2-5	ASSQGAETQY
TRBD2	TRBV18	TRBJ2-1	ASSPRAGVYNEQF
.	TRBV6-5	TRBJ2-4	ASSSSGEQY
.	TRBV9	TRBJ2-3	ASSTGGGGTDTQY
TRBD2	TRBV7-2	TRBJ2-1	ASSDSLAGGSSYNEQF